This passage covers 5 T cell receptor beta chains from one sample sequenced in a study of OX40 agonist ivuxolimab in advanced cancers. The library came from the immunoSEQ multiplex PCR assay. TCRdb mirrors the immuneACCESS table, restricted to in-frame sequences. Some clones are absent from its copies; in checked studies, under half trace to an unresolved V gene, and the reason for the others is unknown. This sample holds about 77,000 clones; 65% to 85% were observed only once. The ten largest clones represent about 0.8% of the sample. Sequencing was performed on CD4+ or CD8+ T cells sorted from blood, taken in a trial of the OX40 agonist ivuxolimab. These TCRs come from an adult with an advanced solid tumor such as melanoma, head and neck, liver or kidney cancer.

This clone appeared a few times. The V call is TRBV5-6, the J call TRBJ2-5; TRBD1 matches 10 bases. From germline, CDR1 is SGHDT and CDR2 YYEEEE. The CDR3 consists of 16 residues. After removal of 5 bases from V and 3 bases from J, the junction contained 10 bases not matched to a gene. This CDR3 reads CASSYGDRGGKETQYF. DNA for the CDR3: TGTGCCAGCAGTTACGGGGACAGGGGCGGGAAAGAGACCCAGTACTTC. Filled out from reference TRBV5-6 and TRBJ2-5, the complete variable domain reads DAGVTQSPTHLIKTRGQQVTLRCSPKSGHDTVSWYQQALGQGPQFIFQYYEEEERQRGNFPDRFSGHQFPNYSSELNVNALLLGDSALYLCASSYGDRGGKETQYFGPGTRLLVL.

The chain is built from TRBV19 and TRBJ1-2; the D gene is possibly TRBD1 (5 bases). The CDR3 has 15 residues. From germline, CDR1 is LNHDA and CDR2 SQIVND (reference sequence). V shed 5 bases and J shed 4 bases, with 17 bases lying between them. CDR3 sequence (DNA): TGTGCCAGTAGTGAGACCGGGACGGCACGCTATGGCTACACCTTC. Translation gives CASSETGTARYGYTF.

The CDR3: CAWRREKGRNTIYF. The CDR3 nucleotides are TGTGCCTGGAGGCGTGAAAAGGGAAGAAACACCATATATTTT. This rearrangement joins TRBV30 to TRBJ1-3, with unresolved D. V lost 3 bases and J 5 bases, leaving 14 bases between the germline ends. The CDR3 consists of 14 residues. Germline V CDR1 and CDR2: GTSNPN, SVGIG (reference sequence).

This chain connects TRBV5-5 to TRBJ2-7; the match to TRBD2 covers 13 bases. Germline V lookup: CDR1 SGHKS, CDR2 YYEKEE (reference sequence). The CDR3 covers 15 residues. V gave up 5 bases and J gave up 2 bases; unmatched junction bases: 4. The CDR3 DNA reads TGTGCCAGCAGATCTACTAGCGGGAGGGCCTACGAGCAGTACTTC. It is translated as CASRSTSGRAYEQYF.

The gene calls are TRBV6-6 and TRBJ2-1; D might be TRBD2 (5 bases). Germline CDR1 reads MNHNY; CDR2 reads SVGAGI (reference sequence). V was pared by 5 bases and J by 2 bases, with 16 bases between. This CDR3 region has 16 residues. The DNA for the CDR3 is TGTGCCAGCAGTCCCCGAGGAGGTGGGGCCTACAATGAGCAGTTCTTC. It yields the protein CASSPRGGGAYNEQFF.